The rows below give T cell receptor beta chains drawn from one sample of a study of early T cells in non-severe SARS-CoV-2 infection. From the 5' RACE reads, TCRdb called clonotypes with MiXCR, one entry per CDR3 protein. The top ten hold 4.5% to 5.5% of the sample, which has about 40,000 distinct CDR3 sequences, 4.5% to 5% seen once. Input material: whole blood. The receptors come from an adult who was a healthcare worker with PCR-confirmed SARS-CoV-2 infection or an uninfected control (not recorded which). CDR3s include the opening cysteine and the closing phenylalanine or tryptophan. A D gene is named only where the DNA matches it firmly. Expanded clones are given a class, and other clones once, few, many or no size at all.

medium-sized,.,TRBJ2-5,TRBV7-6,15,CASSSRDNAQETQYF,TGTGCCAGCAGCTCCCGGGACAACGCCCAAGAGACCCAGTACTTC
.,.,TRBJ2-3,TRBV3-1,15,CASSQGVQGTDTQYF,TGTGCCAGCAGCCAAGGGGTCCAGGGGACAGATACGCAGTATTTT
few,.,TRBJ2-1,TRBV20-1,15,CSARVLHRPINEQFF,TGCAGTGCTAGAGTTCTTCACCGCCCCATTAATGAGCAGTTCTTC
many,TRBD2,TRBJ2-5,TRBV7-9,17,CASSSGLAGAYQETQYF,TGTGCCAGCAGCTCCGGACTAGCGGGCGCGTACCAAGAGACCCAGTACTTC
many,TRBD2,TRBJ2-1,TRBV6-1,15,CASTRASGGYNEQFF,TGTGCCAGCACGAGAGCTAGCGGGGGCTACAATGAGCAGTTCTTC
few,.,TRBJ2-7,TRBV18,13,CASSPLSGDEQYF,TGTGCCAGCTCACCACTTTCAGGGGACGAGCAGTACTTC
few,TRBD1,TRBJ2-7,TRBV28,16,CASRPYRGIGSYEQYF,TGTGCCAGCAGACCGTACAGGGGAATAGGGTCCTACGAGCAGTACTTC
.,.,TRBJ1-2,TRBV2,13,CASSDRGIEGYTF,TGTGCCAGCAGTGACAGGGGAATTGAGGGCTACACCTTC
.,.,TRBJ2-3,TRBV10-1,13,CASSERTTDTQYF,TGCGCCAGCAGTGAGCGGACGACAGATACGCAGTATTTT
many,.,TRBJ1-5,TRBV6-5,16,CASSPRVGEGNQPQHF,TGTGCCAGCAGTCCTAGGGTCGGGGAGGGCAATCAGCCCCAGCATTTT
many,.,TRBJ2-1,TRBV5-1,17,CASSTPPQVISYNEQFF,TGCGCCAGCAGCACTCCCCCACAGGTGATCTCCTACAATGAGCAGTTCTTC
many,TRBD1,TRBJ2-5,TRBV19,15,CASSTTGQGRETQYF,TGTGCCAGTAGTACAACGGGACAGGGGCGCGAGACCCAGTACTTC
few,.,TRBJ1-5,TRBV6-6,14,CASSNDRRNQPQHF,TGTGCCAGCAGTAACGACAGGAGAAATCAGCCCCAGCATTTT
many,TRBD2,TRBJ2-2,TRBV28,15,CASSPGTRHTGELFF,TGTGCCAGCAGCCCCGGGACTAGGCACACCGGGGAGCTGTTTTTT
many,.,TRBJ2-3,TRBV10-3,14,CAISLRTGTDTQYF,TGTGCCATCAGTCTAAGAACAGGGACAGATACGCAGTATTTT
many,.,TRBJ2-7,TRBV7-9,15,CASSLVTGVPHEQYF,TGTGCCAGCAGCTTAGTAACGGGAGTTCCCCACGAGCAGTACTTC
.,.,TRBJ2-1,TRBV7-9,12,CASSPPSHEQFF,TGTGCCAGCAGCCCCCCCTCCCATGAGCAGTTCTTC
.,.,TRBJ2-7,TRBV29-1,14,CSGSSGEGSYEQYF,TGCAGCGGATCCTCCGGTGAAGGGTCCTACGAGCAGTACTTC
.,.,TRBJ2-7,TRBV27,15,CASSFAGTRGYEQYF,TGTGCCAGCAGTTTCGCCGGGACACGGGGCTACGAGCAGTACTTC
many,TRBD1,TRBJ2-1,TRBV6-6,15,CASSKDRGRNNEQFF,TGTGCCAGCAGTAAGGACAGGGGCAGGAACAATGAGCAGTTCTTC
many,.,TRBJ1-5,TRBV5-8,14,CASSFTGFGGPQHF,TGTGCCAGCAGCTTCACAGGGTTTGGAGGGCCCCAGCATTTT
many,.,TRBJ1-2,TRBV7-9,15,CASSLALQGGYGYTF,TGTGCCAGCAGCTTAGCGTTACAGGGTGGCTATGGCTACACCTTC
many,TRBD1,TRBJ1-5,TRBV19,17,CASSIVGSGQGGKPQHF,TGTGCCAGTAGTATAGTCGGTTCGGGACAGGGGGGTAAGCCCCAGCATTTT